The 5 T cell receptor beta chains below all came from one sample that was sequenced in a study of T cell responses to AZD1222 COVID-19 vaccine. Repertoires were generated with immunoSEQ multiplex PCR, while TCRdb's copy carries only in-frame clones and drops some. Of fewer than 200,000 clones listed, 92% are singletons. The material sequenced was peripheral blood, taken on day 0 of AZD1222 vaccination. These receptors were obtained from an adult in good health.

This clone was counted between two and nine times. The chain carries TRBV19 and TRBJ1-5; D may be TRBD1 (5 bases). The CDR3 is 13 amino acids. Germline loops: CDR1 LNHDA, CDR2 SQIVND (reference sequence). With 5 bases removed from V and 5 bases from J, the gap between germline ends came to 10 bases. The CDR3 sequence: CASSLLGDQPQHF. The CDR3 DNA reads TGTGCCAGTAGTTTACTAGGGGATCAGCCCCAGCATTTT. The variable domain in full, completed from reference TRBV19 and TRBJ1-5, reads DGGITQSPKYLFRKEGQNVTLSCEQNLNHDAMYWYRQDPGQGLRLIYYSQIVNDFQKGDIAEGYSVSREKKESFPLTVTSAQKNPTAFYLCASSLLGDQPQHFGDGTRLSIL.

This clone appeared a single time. In nucleotides, the CDR3 is TGTGCCAGCAGTCACGGGACGAACACTGAAGCTTTCTTT. This codes for CASSHGTNTEAFF. The chain is built from TRBV7-2 and TRBJ1-1; weak D call: TRBD1 (5 bases). Between the trimmed V and J ends, which lost 6 bases and 1 base, there was a span of 9 bases. Looked up from germline, CDR1 is SGHTA and CDR2 is FQGNSA. The CDR3 has 13 amino acids.

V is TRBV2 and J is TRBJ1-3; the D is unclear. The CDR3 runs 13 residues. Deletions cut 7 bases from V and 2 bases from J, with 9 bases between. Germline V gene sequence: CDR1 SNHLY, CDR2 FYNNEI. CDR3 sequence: CASNGETGNTIYF. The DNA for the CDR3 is TGTGCCAGCAACGGAGAAACTGGAAACACCATATATTTT.

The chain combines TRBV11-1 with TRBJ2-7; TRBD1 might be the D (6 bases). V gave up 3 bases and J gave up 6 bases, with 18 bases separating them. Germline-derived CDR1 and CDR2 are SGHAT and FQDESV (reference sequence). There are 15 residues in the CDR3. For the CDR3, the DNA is TGTGCCAGCAGCTTCAACCGGGACACCCGTTTCGAGCAGTACTTC. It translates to CASSFNRDTRFEQYF.

CDR3 region: CASSHGTAEGKDGYTF. DNA for the CDR3: TGTGCCAGCAGCCACGGGACAGCCGAGGGAAAGGATGGCTACACCTTC. This chain connects TRBV6-2 or TRBV6-3 to TRBJ1-2; 7 bases fit TRBD1. CDR1 MNHEY and CDR2 SVGEGT come from the germline V gene. V lost 6 bases to trimming and J lost 6 bases; unmatched junction nucleotides: 16. This CDR3 is built from 16 residues.